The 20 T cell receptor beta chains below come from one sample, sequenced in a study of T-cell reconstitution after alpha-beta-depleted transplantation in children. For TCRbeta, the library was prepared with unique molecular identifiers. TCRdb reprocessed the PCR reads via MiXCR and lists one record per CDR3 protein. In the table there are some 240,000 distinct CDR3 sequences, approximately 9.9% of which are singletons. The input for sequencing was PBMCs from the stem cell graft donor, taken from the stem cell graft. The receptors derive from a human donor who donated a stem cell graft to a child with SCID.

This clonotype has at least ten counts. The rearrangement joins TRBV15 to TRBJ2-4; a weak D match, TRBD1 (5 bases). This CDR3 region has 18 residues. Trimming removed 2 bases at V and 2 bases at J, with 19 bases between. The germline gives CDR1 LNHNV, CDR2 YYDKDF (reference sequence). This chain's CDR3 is CATSRPLFRDLTKNIQYF. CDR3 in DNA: TGTGCCACCAGCAGACCCCTGTTCAGGGATCTAACCAAAAACATTCAGTACTTC.

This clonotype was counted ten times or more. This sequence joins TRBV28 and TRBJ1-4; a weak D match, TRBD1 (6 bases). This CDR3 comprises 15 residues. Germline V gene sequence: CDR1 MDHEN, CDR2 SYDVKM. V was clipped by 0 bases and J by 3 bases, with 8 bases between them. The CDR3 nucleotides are TGTGCCAGCAGTTTATGGGACAGCTCTAATGAAAAACTGTTTTTT. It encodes CASSLWDSSNEKLFF.

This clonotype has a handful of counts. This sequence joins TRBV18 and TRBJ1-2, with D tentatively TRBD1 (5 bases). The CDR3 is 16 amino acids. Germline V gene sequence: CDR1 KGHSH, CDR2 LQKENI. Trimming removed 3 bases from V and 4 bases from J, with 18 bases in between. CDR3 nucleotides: TGTGCCAGCTCACCCCAACGACAGCCGCTCGGCTATGGCTACACCTTC. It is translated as CASSPQRQPLGYGYTF.

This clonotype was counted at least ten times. The CDR3 nucleotides are TGTGCCAGCAGTTTTGGCGGGGGGGCCGATGAGCAGTTCTTC. This gives the protein CASSFGGGADEQFF. The chain carries TRBV12-3 or TRBV12-4 and TRBJ2-1; the match to TRBD2 covers 9 bases. This CDR3 spans 14 amino acids. The V gene end was trimmed by 3 bases and the J gene end by 8 bases; junction bases not matched to a gene: 5.

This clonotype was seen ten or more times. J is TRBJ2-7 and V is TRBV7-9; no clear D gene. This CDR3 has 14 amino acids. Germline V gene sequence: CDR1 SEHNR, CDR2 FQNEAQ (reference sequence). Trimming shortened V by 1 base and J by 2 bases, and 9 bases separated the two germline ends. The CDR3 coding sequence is TGTGCCAGCAGCTTAGACAACGGGCCCTACGAGCAGTACTTC. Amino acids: CASSLDNGPYEQYF.

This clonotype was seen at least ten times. The CDR3 DNA reads TGCGCCAGCAGCTTGGGTCGGGACACCGGGGGGAACATTCAGTACTTC. This codes for CASSLGRDTGGNIQYF. J is TRBJ2-4 and V is TRBV5-1; D perhaps matches TRBD2 (7 bases). Trimming pared 0 bases from V and 7 bases from J, leaving 17 bases between. CDR3 length equals 16 residues. Germline V lookup: CDR1 SGHRS, CDR2 YFSETQ.

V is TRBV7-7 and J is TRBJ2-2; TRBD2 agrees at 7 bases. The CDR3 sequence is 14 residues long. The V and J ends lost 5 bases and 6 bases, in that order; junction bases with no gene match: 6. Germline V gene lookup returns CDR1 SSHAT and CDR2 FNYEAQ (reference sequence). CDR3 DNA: TGTGCCAGCAGCACCACGGGGGGATCCGGGGAGCTGTTTTTT. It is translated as CASSTTGGSGELFF.

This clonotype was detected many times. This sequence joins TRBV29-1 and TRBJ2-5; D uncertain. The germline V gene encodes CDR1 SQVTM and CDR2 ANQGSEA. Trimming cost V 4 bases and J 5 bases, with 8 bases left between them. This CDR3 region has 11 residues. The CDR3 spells CSVGAGETQYF. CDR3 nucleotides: TGCAGCGTTGGGGCTGGGGAGACCCAGTACTTC.

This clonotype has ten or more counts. The CDR3 DNA sequence: TGCGCCAGCAGCTTGGTCGGCGGAACGAACACTGAAGCTTTCTTT. Encoded protein: CASSLVGGTNTEAFF. The chain joins TRBV5-1 to TRBJ1-1; D is ambiguous. The CDR3 is 15 residues long. V was pared by 0 bases and J by 1 base, with 10 bases between. Germline-derived CDR1 and CDR2 are SGHRS and YFSETQ.

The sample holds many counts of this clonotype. For the CDR3, the DNA is TGTGCCAGCAGCTTAGTTATCGGATTAGCGGGGGGTTTAGATACGCAGTATTTT. It yields the protein CASSLVIGLAGGLDTQYF. The rearrangement links TRBV11-2 to TRBJ2-3; the match to TRBD2 covers 10 bases. This CDR3 is 18 amino acids long. Unmatched junction bases numbered 12, after V lost 1 base and J lost 5 bases. Germline CDR1 reads SGHAT; CDR2 reads FQNNGV. Looking up the rest from reference TRBV11-2 and TRBJ2-3 gives the full variable domain: EAGVAQSPRYKIIEKRQSVAFWCNPISGHATLYWYQQILGQGPKLLIQFQNNGVVDDSQLPKDRFSAERLKGVDSTLKIQPAKLEDSAVYLCASSLVIGLAGGLDTQYFGPGTRLTVL.

The CDR3 sequence is CASSQVATSGAYNEQFF. The DNA of the CDR3 is TGCGCCAGCAGCCAAGTCGCGACTAGCGGAGCTTACAATGAGCAGTTCTTC. This chain links TRBV4-1 with TRBJ2-1; the match to TRBD2 covers 9 bases. The germline V gene encodes CDR1 MGHRA and CDR2 YSYEKL. V shed 1 base and J 4 bases; nucleotides not matched to a gene: 8. The CDR3 covers 17 residues.

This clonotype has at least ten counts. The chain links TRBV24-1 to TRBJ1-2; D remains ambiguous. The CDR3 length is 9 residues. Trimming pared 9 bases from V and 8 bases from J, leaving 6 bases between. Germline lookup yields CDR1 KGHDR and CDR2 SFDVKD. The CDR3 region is CATVSGYTF. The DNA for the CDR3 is TGTGCCACCGTGAGCGGCTACACCTTC.

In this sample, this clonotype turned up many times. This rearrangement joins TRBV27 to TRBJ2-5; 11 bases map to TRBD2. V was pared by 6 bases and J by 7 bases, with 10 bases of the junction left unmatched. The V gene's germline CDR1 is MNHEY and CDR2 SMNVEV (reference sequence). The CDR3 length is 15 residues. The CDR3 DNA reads TGTGCCAGCAGCACCACTAGCGGGGGCGCCGCGACCCAGTACTTC. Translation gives CASSTTSGGAATQYF.

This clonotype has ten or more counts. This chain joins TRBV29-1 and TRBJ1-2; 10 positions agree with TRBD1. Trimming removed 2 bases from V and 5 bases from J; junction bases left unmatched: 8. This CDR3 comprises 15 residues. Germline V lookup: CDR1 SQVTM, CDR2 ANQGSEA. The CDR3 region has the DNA TGCAGCGTTGAACCCTATGGGACAGGGGAATATGGCTACACCTTC. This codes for CSVEPYGTGEYGYTF.

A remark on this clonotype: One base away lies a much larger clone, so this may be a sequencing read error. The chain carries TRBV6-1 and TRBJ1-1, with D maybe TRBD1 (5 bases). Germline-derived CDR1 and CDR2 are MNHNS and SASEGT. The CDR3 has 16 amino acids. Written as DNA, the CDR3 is TGTGTCAGCGGCGCCCCCCCCGGGGCTTTGAACACTGAAGCTTTCTTT. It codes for CVSGAPPGALNTEAFF.

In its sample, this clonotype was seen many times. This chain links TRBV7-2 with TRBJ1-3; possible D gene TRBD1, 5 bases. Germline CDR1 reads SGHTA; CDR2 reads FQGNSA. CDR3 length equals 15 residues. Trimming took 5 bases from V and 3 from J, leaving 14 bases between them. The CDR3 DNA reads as TGTGCCAGCAGCATTACCGGGACGCTTGGAAACACCATATATTTT. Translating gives CASSITGTLGNTIYF.

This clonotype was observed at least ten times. The CDR3 region has the DNA TGCAGTGCTAGAGGGTCCTCGAGTACGGAGACCCAGTACTTC. Translation gives CSARGSSSTETQYF. This sequence joins TRBV20-1 and TRBJ2-5; D gene uncertain. The CDR3 runs 14 residues. With 1 base removed from V and 5 bases from J, the gap between germline ends came to 14 bases. Germline V gene lookup returns CDR1 DFQATT and CDR2 SNEGSKA (reference sequence).

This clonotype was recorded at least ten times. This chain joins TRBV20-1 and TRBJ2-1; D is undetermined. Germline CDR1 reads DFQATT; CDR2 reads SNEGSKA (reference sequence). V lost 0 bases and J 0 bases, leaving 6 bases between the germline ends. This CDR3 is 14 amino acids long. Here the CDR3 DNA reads TGCAGTGCTAGAGATGGACGCTCCTACAATGAGCAGTTCTTC. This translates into CSARDGRSYNEQFF.

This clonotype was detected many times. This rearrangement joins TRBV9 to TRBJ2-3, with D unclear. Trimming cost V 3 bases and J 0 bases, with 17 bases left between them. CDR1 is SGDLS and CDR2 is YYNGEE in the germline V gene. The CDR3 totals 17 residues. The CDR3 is CASSAGPPSLSTDTQYF. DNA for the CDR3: TGTGCCAGCAGCGCCGGCCCACCCAGTCTTAGCACAGATACGCAGTATTTT.

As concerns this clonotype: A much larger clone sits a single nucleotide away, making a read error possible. The CDR3 region is CASSKDRNTGELFF. In DNA, the CDR3 is TGCGCCAGCAGTAAGGACAGGAACACCGGGGAGCTGTTTTTT. The chain combines TRBV5-1 with TRBJ2-2; D is possibly TRBD1 (6 bases). Germline values: CDR1 SGHRS, CDR2 YFSETQ. CDR3 length equals 14 residues. The V end lost 5 bases, the J end lost 1 base, and 9 bases lay between the germline ends.